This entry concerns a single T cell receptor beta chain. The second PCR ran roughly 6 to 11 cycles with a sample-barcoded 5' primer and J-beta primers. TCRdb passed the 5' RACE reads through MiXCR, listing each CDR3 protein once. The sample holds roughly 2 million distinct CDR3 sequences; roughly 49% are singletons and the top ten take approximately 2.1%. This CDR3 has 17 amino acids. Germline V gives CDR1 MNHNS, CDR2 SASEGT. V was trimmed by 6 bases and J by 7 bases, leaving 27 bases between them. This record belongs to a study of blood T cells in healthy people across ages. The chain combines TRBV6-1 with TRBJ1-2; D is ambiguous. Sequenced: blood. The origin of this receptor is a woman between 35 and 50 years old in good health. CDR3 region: CASRLEGAPVGRSGYTF. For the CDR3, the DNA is TGTGCCAGCAGGCTGGAGGGTGCCCCAGTGGGTCGGTCTGGCTACACCTTC.